A selection of T cell receptor beta chains follows, all from one sample in a study of blood T cell repertoires in COVID-19. The table came from immunoSEQ multiplex PCR; TCRdb's copy has only in-frame clones and leaves some out. The profile shows about 380,000 clones, around 87% of them singletons. Input material: PBMCs or T cells enriched from blood (not recorded which). These receptors were taken from a man aged 30 to 45 who had recovered from COVID-19. The conserved cysteine and the conserved F or W are not part of the CDR3 here. A D gene is named only where the DNA matches it firmly. Clone size is not always given. Where it is, it says once, few, many or a class for expanded clones.

clone size,CDR3 length,D gene,J gene,V gene,CDR3 protein
-,14,-,TRBJ1-3,TRBV5-1,ASSLSEFFAGNTIY
-,15,TRBD2,TRBJ2-2,TRBV6-1,ASSVFLAGANTGELF
-,14,-,TRBJ1-4,TRBV10-3,AISEPASFNPEKLF
-,14,TRBD1,TRBJ2-2,TRBV11-2,ASSPAGTGNAGELF
-,11,-,TRBJ1-1,TRBV5-6,ASSLTTAHRAF
once,19,TRBD1,TRBJ1-1,TRBV9,ASSHPDGQGRAPVGSTEAF
-,12,-,TRBJ2-5,TRBV18,ASSLQGGQETQY
-,11,-,TRBJ1-1,TRBV27,ASSPLRGTEAF
few,12,-,TRBJ2-7,TRBV10-2,ASSEQLAVGEQY
-,11,TRBD1,TRBJ2-5,TRBV12-3/TRBV12-4,ASQQGSGETQY
-,13,TRBD2,TRBJ2-1,TRBV5-1,ASSFLLAGDNEQF
-,13,-,TRBJ1-2,TRBV29-1,SVADGSRSNYGYT
-,10,-,TRBJ2-2,TRBV5-4,ASTLNTGELF
-,10,-,TRBJ2-3,TRBV5-4,ASKPGGDTQY
once,11,TRBD1,TRBJ2-3,TRBV6-1,ASRDRLTDTQY
-,13,-,TRBJ2-7,TRBV4-1,ASSRIKLQFYEQY
few,10,-,TRBJ1-1,TRBV11-2,ASSLVSGKAF
-,11,TRBD1,TRBJ1-4,TRBV6-5,ASEDRGLGKLF
-,12,-,TRBJ1-3,TRBV9,ASSADISGNTIY
-,12,TRBD1,TRBJ2-3,TRBV5-4,ASSGQGAPDTQY
-,13,-,TRBJ2-5,TRBV3-1/TRBV3-2,ASSRPRQRAETQY
-,11,-,TRBJ1-1,TRBV5-1,ASAEDGGTEAF
-,14,TRBD1,TRBJ2-7,TRBV10-1,ASSDSGTGGPYEQY
-,12,TRBD1,TRBJ1-2,TRBV6-4,ASSRTGSNYGYT
-,14,-,TRBJ1-2,TRBV19,ASSPEGHPRTSGYT
-,12,TRBD1,TRBJ1-2,TRBV28,ASSWLGQGQGYT
once,12,-,TRBJ2-3,TRBV18,ASSRRDGGDTQY
-,11,-,TRBJ1-1,TRBV12-3/TRBV12-4,ASSLDSVTEAF
few,14,-,TRBJ1-6,TRBV4-1,ASSQKGGVFNSPLH
-,12,-,TRBJ2-5,TRBV3-1/TRBV3-2,ASSLTGRAETQY
-,13,-,TRBJ1-2,TRBV4-2,ASSSPGQTNYGYT
once,10,-,TRBJ2-5,TRBV11-2,ASSPYGETQY
few,12,-,TRBJ1-2,TRBV5-1,ASSPAGGYYGYT
-,14,-,TRBJ1-2,TRBV5-4,ASSAMDTRGNYGYT
-,11,TRBD1,TRBJ2-5,TRBV29-1,SAQGLGRETQY
-,12,TRBD1,TRBJ1-2,TRBV5-1,ASSLGTGIYGYT
many,14,-,TRBJ2-7,TRBV11-2,ASSYPPDGGSYEQY
-,12,-,TRBJ1-2,TRBV4-1,ASSPVEGSYGYT
-,17,-,TRBJ1-5,TRBV5-3,ARSLNPGTTLGNNQPQH
-,12,-,TRBJ2-7,TRBV6-5,ASSYRPGGGEQY
-,14,-,TRBJ1-5,TRBV7-2,ASSPAGFTGNQPQH
-,13,TRBD2,TRBJ2-3,TRBV6-4,ASSLSGGSTDTQY
-,13,-,TRBJ2-3,TRBV4-3,ASSPGLGGTDTQY
-,14,TRBD1,TRBJ2-2,TRBV5-6,ASSVTGTGGNGELF
-,13,TRBD1,TRBJ1-4,TRBV28,ASSVTGEANEKLF
-,13,TRBD2,TRBJ2-7,TRBV6-6,AVLGSGYRDYEQY
-,13,-,TRBJ2-1,TRBV5-1,ASSLDPGTNNEQF
few,12,-,TRBJ1-6,TRBV14,ASSFQGYNSPLH
-,12,-,TRBJ1-4,TRBV5-5,ASRPGLGNEKLF
-,10,-,TRBJ2-3,TRBV14,ASSLWRDTQY
once,12,TRBD2,TRBJ2-1,TRBV27,ASSLTGGRPVQF
-,15,-,TRBJ2-7,TRBV11-3,ASSPGRRGLAIDEQY
few,10,-,TRBJ2-2,TRBV3-1/TRBV3-2,ASSSDSGELF
-,10,-,TRBJ1-2,TRBV30,AWSVQGYGYT
-,14,-,TRBJ1-2,TRBV27,ASSRRWDNPNYGYT
-,14,-,TRBJ1-2,TRBV20-1,SASRIAPWSEHGYT
-,13,-,TRBJ1-5,TRBV4-1,ASSQYTGSNQPQH